This T cell receptor beta chain emerged from a study of blood T cell repertoires in COVID-19. Germline lookup yields CDR1 SGHTA and CDR2 FQGNSA. The CDR3 runs 15 residues. V was clipped by 3 bases and J by 1 base; unmatched bases: 4. The repertoire was sequenced with immunoSEQ multiplex PCR; TCRdb's copy has only in-frame clones and lacks some. The sample holds tens of thousands of clones, 85% seen once. Material for sequencing was peripheral blood. This sequence originates from a man aged 45-65 years with active COVID-19. V is TRBV7-2 and J is TRBJ2-5; 8 nucleotides align to TRBD1. Written as DNA, the CDR3 is TGTGCCAGCAGCTTGTACAGGGGGATCCAAGAGACCCAGTACTTC. Residues: CASSLYRGIQETQYF.